This T cell receptor beta chain was identified during a study of blood T cell repertoires in COVID-19 (dated by TCRdb to about 2020). Regarding the study in general: The collaborator samples originated in the United States, Italy and Spain and spanned the acute and convalescent phases of COVID-19. The prospective study material was composed of cDNA or gDNA derived from T cells, B-cell-depleted T cells, or PBMCs. Deeply sampled blood TCRbeta repertoires from subjects exposed to, actively infected with, or recovered from COVID-19 were included in the dataset. A freely available public database, intended as a resource for researchers studying the immune response to SARS-CoV-2, is where the repertoires were released. The samples were drawn from two sources: the first 160 participants of the ongoing ImmuneRACE study, and 1,254 subjects contributed by 6 global collaborators. Sample metadata almost always included a de-identified subject ID, COVID-19 status, age in years and sex. Where available, HLA class I and class II types were taken from metadata supplied by the sample provider and were not determined by assay-based typing. The paper's findings and limits, for the study overall: The quantity of clinical and demographic metadata differed by source and by participant and was supplied without curation.

Unmatched junction bases come to 7, with V trimmed by 4 bases and J by 7 bases. The CDR3 runs 15 amino acids, cysteine and phenylalanine included. The entry retains the CDR3 DNA only, 45 bases that are in frame from base 1. CDR1 and CDR2 were assigned from the germline V gene as SGHRS and YFSETQ. One collaborating source in Seattle enrolled patients during active infection and followed them longitudinally through the course of disease. Whole blood was collected in K2EDTA tubes by collaborating institutions according to the institutions' own protocols. For TCRbeta analysis, collaborator samples were shipped as frozen whole blood, as isolated PBMCs, or as DNA extracted from either sample type. With regard to this clone: The target of this receptor is not known. No base qualities exist here, and no much larger clone lies one base off it.

The immunoSEQ Assay, a bias-controlled multiplex PCR, was used to amplify TCRbeta CDR3 regions from genomic DNA. The paper's processing steps were these. The number of nucleated cells in each sample was estimated by amplification of reference gene primers within the assay. To quantify the absolute abundance of each unique TCRbeta CDR3 rearrangement, sequence reads were collapsed and filtered. For each sample, productive Simpson clonality was calculated as the square root of Simpson's diversity index over productive rearrangements. Held by TCRdb, this immuneACCESS table contains in-frame sequences only and omits some clones. Under half of the omission traces to an unresolved V gene where checked; the cause of the rest is unknown. V, J and clone size reflect that table, while D and trimming were determined from the DNA. This sample is represented by under 400,000 clones; 70% to 90% of them were singletons. Clones ranked in the top ten supply 1.5% to 2% of the sample.

Sample: peripheral blood. In this chain, TRBV5-1 is recombined with TRBJ2-3, with TRBD2 matching 12 junction bases. The TCR originated in a young woman with COVID-19, enrolled during active disease. The CDR3 loop reads CASSMTSGGPYTQYF. The DNA reads TGCGCCAGCAGCATGACTAGCGGGGGCCCCTATACGCAGTATTTT.